This is a list of T cell receptor beta chains from one sample in a study of beta chain features in type 1 diabetes. Measured with immunoSEQ multiplex PCR; TCRdb has only the in-frame clones, and not every one. Of about 650,000 clones listed, under 15% are singletons. What was sequenced was naive CD4+ T cells from blood. The receptors come from a young man with type 1 diabetes. The CDR3 runs from the conserved cysteine through the conserved F or W.

V: TRBV9; J: TRBJ1-6; CDR3: CASSVGRDSYNSPLHF
V: TRBV11-3; J: TRBJ1-2; CDR3: CASSLDPSTGYTF
V: TRBV23-1; J: TRBJ2-7; CDR3: CASSQKGRRGGRYEQYF
V: TRBV19; J: TRBJ1-1; CDR3: CASSREGDTEAFF
V: TRBV5-4; J: TRBJ2-7; CDR3: CASSFAGTGYEQYF
V: TRBV7-8; J: TRBJ2-7; CDR3: CASSTRTGGYEQYF
V: TRBV29-1; J: TRBJ1-1; CDR3: CSVVRGTEAFF
V: TRBV29-1; J: TRBJ2-6; CDR3: CSVEGQGAGANVLTF
V: TRBV7-8; J: TRBJ2-1; CDR3: CASSLRQPNEQFF
V: TRBV19; J: TRBJ2-7; CDR3: CASSIIRGGTYEQYF
V: TRBV20-1; J: TRBJ1-2; CDR3: CSAVTEDGYTF
V: TRBV18; J: TRBJ1-1; CDR3: CASSRLGQGERTEAFF
V: TRBV7-3; J: TRBJ2-5; CDR3: CASSFSWVETQYF
V: TRBV5-4; J: TRBJ2-1; CDR3: CASSPSLAGGLGEQFF
V: TRBV10-2; J: TRBJ2-1; CDR3: CASRDNEQFF
V: TRBV30; J: TRBJ2-7; CDR3: CAWTARRTGEQYF
V: TRBV7-6; J: TRBJ2-7; CDR3: CASSIQGREQYF
V: TRBV7-9; J: TRBJ1-2; CDR3: CASSLADREYGYTF
V: TRBV29-1; J: TRBJ2-1; CDR3: CSVVAVLPYDSYNEQFF
V: TRBV30; J: TRBJ2-7; CDR3: CAWTGAGASSYEQYF
V: TRBV11-2; J: TRBJ2-3; CDR3: CASSPLAYSQYF
V: TRBV5-6; J: TRBJ1-5; CDR3: CASSLGTAPQPQHF
V: TRBV10-3; J: TRBJ1-4; CDR3: CAISESFGGTNEKLFF
V: TRBV28; J: TRBJ2-7; CDR3: CASSFGQAYEQYF
V: TRBV27; J: TRBJ2-3; CDR3: CASSSPGGPSTDTQYF
V: TRBV28; J: TRBJ2-7; CDR3: CASGRGGNSYEQYF
V: TRBV9; J: TRBJ1-1; CDR3: CASSGGTLRTEAFF
V: TRBV11-3; J: TRBJ2-1; CDR3: CASSGQSSYNEQFF
V: TRBV5-6; J: TRBJ1-1; CDR3: CASSRQGPEAFF
V: TRBV7-9; J: TRBJ1-2; CDR3: CASSLVEQGNYGYTF
V: TRBV4-2; J: TRBJ2-1; CDR3: CASSQDRAGQLNEQFF
V: TRBV19; J: TRBJ2-2; CDR3: CAVGEFAGELFF
V: TRBV6-5; J: TRBJ2-7; CDR3: CASSYVGGPYEQYF
V: TRBV18; J: TRBJ2-3; CDR3: CASSPLQSDTQYF
V: TRBV5-8; J: TRBJ2-5; CDR3: CASRLPGNTLETQYF
V: TRBV27; J: TRBJ1-5; CDR3: CASSPFVPDVKPQHF
V: TRBV7-2; J: TRBJ2-7; CDR3: CASSLVASGGAAYEQYF
V: TRBV30; J: TRBJ1-5; CDR3: CALDRGGDQPQHF
V: TRBV14; J: TRBJ1-1; CDR3: CASSPSEGMRTEAFF
V: TRBV27; J: TRBJ1-6; CDR3: CASWTGGTYNSPLHF
V: TRBV11-2; J: TRBJ2-1; CDR3: CASSWGSQYNEQFF
V: TRBV5-1; J: TRBJ2-1; CDR3: CASTGTQEYNEQFF
V: TRBV4-3; J: TRBJ1-2; CDR3: CASSHRGLNYGYTF
V: TRBV9; J: TRBJ2-7; CDR3: CASSVESEITYEQYF
V: TRBV28; J: TRBJ2-5; CDR3: CASSRIPETQYF
V: TRBV5-8; J: TRBJ2-2; CDR3: CASSPSDRTGELFF
V: TRBV25-1; J: TRBJ2-2; CDR3: CASSEGGTPTGELFF
V: TRBV7-9; J: TRBJ1-1; CDR3: CASSLLGLLSTEAFF
V: TRBV29-1; J: TRBJ2-3; CDR3: CSVVFTDTQYF
V: TRBV5-1; J: TRBJ1-2; CDR3: CASSPSTGGSNGYTF
V: TRBV4-3; J: TRBJ2-3; CDR3: CASSQDVSSGGRGTQYF
V: TRBV29-1; J: TRBJ1-1; CDR3: CSVEGTADTEAFF
V: TRBV28; J: TRBJ1-5; CDR3: CASSPSTGDQPQHF
V: TRBV7-2; J: TRBJ1-2; CDR3: CASSLGTAYGYTF
V: TRBV5-1; J: TRBJ1-1; CDR3: CASSLLGDPLNTEAFF
V: TRBV9; J: TRBJ1-2; CDR3: CASRGTGKYYGYTF
V: TRBV4-3; J: TRBJ1-2; CDR3: CASSQGTAGAYGYTF
V: TRBV4-2; J: TRBJ2-2; CDR3: CASSQRFGNTGELFF